This TCR beta chain was obtained from a study of shared clonotypes between healthy human individuals. Study-wide results and caveats: The represented genetic and exposure-history diversity was limited by the small number of donors. The generation probabilities recorded for non-shared clonotypes fell below those of clonotypes shared by all four donors.

It was CD45RO-negative cells, positively selected for CCR7, that made up naive CD8 cells, with terminally differentiated effector memory CD45RA+ cells excluded. All of the donors resided in Nashville, Tennessee, and each was a Caucasian adult. When replicate PCRs were run on sorted subsets, they used 200 ng DNA, around 33,000 T cell genomes. Some clones are missing from TCRdb's copy, which holds only in-frame ones; the method was immunoSEQ multiplex PCR. Of nearly 600,000 clones detected, about 95% appear once; the ten largest clones hold 0.085% to 0.11%. The CDR3 spans 17 residues. The J segment lost 3 bases and the V segment lost 4 bases, leaving 10 bases of the junction unmatched. The V gene's germline CDR1 is SGHNT and CDR2 YYREEE (reference sequence). As to this clone: Its specificity is unknown.

The receptor was derived from a woman in her 30s in good health. The sequenced sample consisted of naive CD8+ T cells sorted from blood. The chain is built from TRBV5-4 and TRBJ2-1, with 10 positions matching TRBD2. This chain's CDR3 is CASSDLAGAFYYNEQFF. DNA for the CDR3: TGTGCCAGCAGCGATCTAGCGGGAGCCTTTTACTACAATGAGCAGTTCTTC.